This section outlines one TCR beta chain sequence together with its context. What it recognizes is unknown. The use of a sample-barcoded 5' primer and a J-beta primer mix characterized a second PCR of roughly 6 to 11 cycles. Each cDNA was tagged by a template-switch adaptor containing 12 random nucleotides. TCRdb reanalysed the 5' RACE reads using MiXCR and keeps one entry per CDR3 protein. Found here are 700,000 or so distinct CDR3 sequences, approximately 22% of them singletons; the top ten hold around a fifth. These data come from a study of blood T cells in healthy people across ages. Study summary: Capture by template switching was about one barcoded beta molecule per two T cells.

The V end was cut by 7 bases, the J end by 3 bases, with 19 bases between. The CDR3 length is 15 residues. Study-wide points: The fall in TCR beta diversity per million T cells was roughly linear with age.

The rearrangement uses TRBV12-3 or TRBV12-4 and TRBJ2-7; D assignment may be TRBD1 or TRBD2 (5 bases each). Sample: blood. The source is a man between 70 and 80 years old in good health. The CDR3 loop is CASTPRGAGRYEQYF. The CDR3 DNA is TGTGCCAGCACTCCGAGGGGTGCAGGACGCTACGAGCAGTACTTC.